The 10 T cell receptor beta chains presented below share a single source sample, sequenced in a study of cytomegalovirus exposure and HLA in healthy donors. PCR employed 60 Vbeta and 13 Jbeta primers. Sequencing was performed with immunoSEQ multiplex PCR; in TCRdb, only in-frame clones are kept and a portion is missing. The top ten clones hold about 0.7% of a sample with approximately 130,000 clones, around 86% of them seen once. Sequencing used PBMCs. These receptors originate from a man between 18 and 29 years old in good health and CMV-seronegative.

The chain is built from TRBV28 and TRBJ1-2; maybe TRBD1 (5 bases). CDR3 size: 14 residues. V was trimmed by 3 bases and J by 6 bases, leaving 14 bases between them. Looked up from germline, CDR1 is MDHEN and CDR2 is SYDVKM. The CDR3 sequence is CASSFQRQRDGYTF. In DNA form, the CDR3 reads TGTGCCAGCAGTTTTCAAAGACAGCGGGATGGCTACACCTTC.

This clone was seen a handful of times. This chain links TRBV29-1 with TRBJ2-7; TRBD1 agrees at 11 bases. J was trimmed by 6 bases and V by 3 bases; bases with no gene match: 7. CDR3 length: 14 residues. In germline, CDR1 is SQVTM, CDR2 ANQGSEA. This CDR3 is CSVERRDRGGEQYF. DNA for the CDR3: TGCAGCGTTGAGCGGAGGGACAGGGGGGGCGAGCAGTACTTC.

CDR3 amino acids: CASSVPRQNYGYTF. The CDR3 DNA sequence: TGTGCCAGCAGCGTGCCTCGACAGAACTATGGCTACACCTTC. The chain carries TRBV7-2 and TRBJ1-2; D is perhaps TRBD1 (5 bases). Germline-derived CDR1 and CDR2 are SGHTA and FQGNSA. The CDR3 is made up of 14 amino acids. The germline V and J ends were trimmed by 5 bases and 2 bases, with 12 bases remaining between them.

The chain combines TRBV4-1 with TRBJ1-5, with 7 bases aligning to TRBD1. This CDR3 contains 15 residues. The germline V gene has CDR1 MGHRA and CDR2 YSYEKL. The ends lost 0 bases at V and 3 bases at J; junction bases unmatched: 2. As DNA, the CDR3 is TGCGCCAGCAGCCAAGAGGACAGGTCCAATCAGCCCCAGCATTTT. It encodes CASSQEDRSNQPQHF.

The chain uses TRBV5-4 and TRBJ1-1, with D perhaps matching TRBD1 (5 bases). V was shortened by 0 bases and J by 9 bases, with 21 bases between the two germline ends. The V gene's germline CDR1 is SGHNT and CDR2 YYREEE (reference sequence). The CDR3 loop spans 16 amino acids. The chain's CDR3 is CASSLERGIGGDKAFF. The CDR3 nucleotides read TGTGCCAGCAGCTTGGAAAGGGGAATCGGTGGGGATAAAGCTTTCTTT.

This clone was seen once. The chain has TRBV6-5 and TRBJ1-1, with a possible D match to TRBD1 (6 bases). From germline, CDR1 is MNHEY and CDR2 SVGAGI. The CDR3 has 15 residues. V was clipped by 2 bases and J by 1 base, with 11 bases between them. CDR3 sequence: CASSYLGQKNTEAFF. CDR3 nucleotides: TGTGCCAGCAGTTACCTTGGACAGAAGAACACTGAAGCTTTCTTT.

The chain recombines TRBV27 with TRBJ2-1; possibly TRBD1 for D (6 bases). The CDR3 is 15 residues long. Trimming cost V 6 bases and J 9 bases, with 21 bases left between them. Germline V gene data show CDR1 as MNHEY and CDR2 as SMNVEV (reference sequence). The CDR3 nucleotides are TGTGCCAGCAGACCCGGGACAACCTCCTGGGGTGAGCAGTTCTTC. Its translation is CASRPGTTSWGEQFF.

The CDR3 DNA follows: TGTGCCAGCAGTTTATCAGGGACAGCCAAGCAGTACTTC. This gives the protein CASSLSGTAKQYF. The J gene is TRBJ2-7, the V gene TRBV28, with 7 bases identical to TRBD1. The CDR3 loop spans 13 amino acids. V lost 1 base and J lost 8; bases outside the gene matches: 5. From germline, CDR1 is MDHEN and CDR2 SYDVKM.

The V gene is TRBV10-1, the J gene TRBJ1-6, with D unresolved. There are 12 residues in the CDR3. V was clipped by 5 bases and J by 6 bases, with 5 bases between them. Per germline, CDR1 WNHNN and CDR2 SYGVQD (reference sequence). CDR3 sequence (DNA): TGCGCCAGCAGTACAAGTAATTCACCCCTCCACTTT. Translated, it gives CASSTSNSPLHF.

This chain uses TRBV10-3 with TRBJ1-1, with 10 nucleotides matching TRBD1. The CDR3 length is 14 residues. Per the germline V gene, CDR1 is ENHRY and CDR2 is SYGVKD. After removal of 6 bases from V and 10 bases from J, the junction contained 11 bases not matched to a gene. The CDR3 DNA is TGTGCCATCAGACGACAGGGGGCGCGTACAGGAGCTTTCTTT. Its protein product is CAIRRQGARTGAFF.